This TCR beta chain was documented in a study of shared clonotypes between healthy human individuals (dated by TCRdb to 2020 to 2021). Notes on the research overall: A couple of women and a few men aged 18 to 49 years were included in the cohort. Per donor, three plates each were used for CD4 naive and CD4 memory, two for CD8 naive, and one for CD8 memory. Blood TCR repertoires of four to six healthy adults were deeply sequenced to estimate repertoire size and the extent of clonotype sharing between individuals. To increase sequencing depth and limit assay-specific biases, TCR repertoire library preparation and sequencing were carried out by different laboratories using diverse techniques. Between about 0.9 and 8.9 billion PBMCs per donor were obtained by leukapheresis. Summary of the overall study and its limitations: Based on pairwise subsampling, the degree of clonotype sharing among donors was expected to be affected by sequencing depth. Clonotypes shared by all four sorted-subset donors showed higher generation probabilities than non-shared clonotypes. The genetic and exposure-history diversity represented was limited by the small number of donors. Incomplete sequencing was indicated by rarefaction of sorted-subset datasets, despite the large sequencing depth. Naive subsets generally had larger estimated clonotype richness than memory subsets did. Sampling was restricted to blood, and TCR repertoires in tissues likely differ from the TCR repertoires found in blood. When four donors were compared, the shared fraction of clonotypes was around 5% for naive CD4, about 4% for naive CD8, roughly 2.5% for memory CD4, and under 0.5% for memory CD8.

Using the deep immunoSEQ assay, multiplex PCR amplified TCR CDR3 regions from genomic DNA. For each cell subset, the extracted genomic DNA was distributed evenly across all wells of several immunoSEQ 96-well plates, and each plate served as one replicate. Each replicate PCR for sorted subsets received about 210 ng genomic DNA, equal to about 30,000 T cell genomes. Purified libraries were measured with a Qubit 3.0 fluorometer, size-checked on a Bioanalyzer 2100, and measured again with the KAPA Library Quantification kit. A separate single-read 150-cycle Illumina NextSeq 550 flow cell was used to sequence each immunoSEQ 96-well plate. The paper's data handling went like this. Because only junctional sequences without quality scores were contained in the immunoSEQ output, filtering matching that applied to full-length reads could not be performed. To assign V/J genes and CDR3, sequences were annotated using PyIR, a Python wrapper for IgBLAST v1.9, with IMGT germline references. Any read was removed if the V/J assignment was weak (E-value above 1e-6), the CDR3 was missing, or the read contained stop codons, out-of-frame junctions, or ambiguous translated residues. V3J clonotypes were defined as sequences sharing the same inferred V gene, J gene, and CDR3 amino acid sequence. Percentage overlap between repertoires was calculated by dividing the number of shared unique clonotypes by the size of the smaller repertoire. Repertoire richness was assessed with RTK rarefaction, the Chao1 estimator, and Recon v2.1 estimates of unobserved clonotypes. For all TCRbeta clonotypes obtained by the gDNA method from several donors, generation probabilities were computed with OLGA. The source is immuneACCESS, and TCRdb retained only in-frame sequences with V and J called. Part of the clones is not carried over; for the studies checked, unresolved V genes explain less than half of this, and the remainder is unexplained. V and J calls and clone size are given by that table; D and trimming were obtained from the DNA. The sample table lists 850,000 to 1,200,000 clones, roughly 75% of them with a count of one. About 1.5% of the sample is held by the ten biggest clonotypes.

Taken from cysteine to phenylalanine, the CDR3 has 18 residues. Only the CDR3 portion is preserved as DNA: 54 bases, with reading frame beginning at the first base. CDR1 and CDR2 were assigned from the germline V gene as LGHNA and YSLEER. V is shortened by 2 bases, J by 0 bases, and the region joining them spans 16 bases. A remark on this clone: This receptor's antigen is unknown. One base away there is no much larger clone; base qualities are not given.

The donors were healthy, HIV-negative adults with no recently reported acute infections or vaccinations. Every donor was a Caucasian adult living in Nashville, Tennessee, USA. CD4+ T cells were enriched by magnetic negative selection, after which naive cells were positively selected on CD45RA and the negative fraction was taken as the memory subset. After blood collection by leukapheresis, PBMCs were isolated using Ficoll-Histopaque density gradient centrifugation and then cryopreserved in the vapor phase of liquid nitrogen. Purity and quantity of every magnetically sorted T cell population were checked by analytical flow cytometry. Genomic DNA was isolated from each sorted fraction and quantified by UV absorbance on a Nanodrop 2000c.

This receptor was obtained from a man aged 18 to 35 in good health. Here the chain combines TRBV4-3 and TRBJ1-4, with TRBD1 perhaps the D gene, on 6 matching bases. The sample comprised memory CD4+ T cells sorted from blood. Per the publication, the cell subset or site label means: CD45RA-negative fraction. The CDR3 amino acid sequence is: CASSQPGAREATNEKLFF. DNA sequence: TGCGCCAGCAGCCAACCAGGGGCGCGGGAAGCAACTAATGAAAAACTGTTTTTT.